The 13 T cell receptor beta chains reported below all come from one sample, sequenced in a study of CD8 T cells in Susac syndrome. After extraction with the RNeasy kit, roughly 0.45 to 1 ug of the RNA was reverse transcribed using random hexamers. MiXCR, applied by TCRdb to the immunoSEQ multiplex PCR reads, yields one record per CDR3 protein. The sample includes approximately 100,000 distinct CDR3 sequences, approximately 95% of them seen just once. Sequences were obtained from CD8+ T cells from PBMCs. The receptors were gathered from a human donor with Susac syndrome.

The chain links TRBV20-1 to TRBJ1-2; a possible D gene is TRBD1 (5 bases). Germline V CDR1 and CDR2: DFQATT, SNEGSKA (reference sequence). The CDR3 length is 15 residues. V was pared by 6 bases and J by 5 bases, with 22 bases between. The CDR3 nucleotides are TGCAGTGCCAGTCAGGGACGGGACCGCTTTTATGGCTACACCTTC. It yields the protein CSASQGRDRFYGYTF.

This clonotype was recorded once. The chain has TRBV19 and TRBJ1-2; the match to TRBD1 covers 9 bases. CDR1 and CDR2 (germline): LNHDA, SQIVND (reference sequence). The CDR3 extends over 14 amino acids. The ends lost 4 bases at V and 2 bases at J; junction bases unmatched: 2. The chain's CDR3 is CASSRGTGNYGYTF. The CDR3 DNA follows: TGTGCCAGTAGTAGGGGGACAGGGAACTATGGCTACACCTTC.

The genes are TRBV12-3 or TRBV12-4 and TRBJ2-5, with TRBD1 matching over 8 bases. The V gene end was trimmed by 4 bases and the J gene end by 2 bases; junction bases not matched to a gene: 0. The CDR3 consists of 13 residues. As DNA, the CDR3 is TGTGCCAGCAGTTGGGACAGGCAAGAGACCCAGTACTTC. This codes for CASSWDRQETQYF.

A single count supports this clonotype. The V gene is TRBV13, the J gene TRBJ2-7; weak D call: TRBD2 (6 bases). The length of the CDR3 is 13 residues. Trimming removed 5 bases from V and 7 bases from J, with 15 bases in between. CDR1 and CDR2 from the germline V gene are PRHDT and FYEKMQ (reference sequence). The DNA of the CDR3 is TGTGCCAGCAGCCCAATTCTGGGGGGTGAGCAGTACTTC. Translating gives CASSPILGGEQYF.

CDR3 protein: CASSYSAPASGRIDEQFF. The CDR3 nucleotides are TGTGCCAGCAGTTACTCGGCCCCCGCTAGCGGGCGGATTGATGAGCAGTTCTTC. This chain uses TRBV6-5 with TRBJ2-1, with 8 bases identical to TRBD2. The CDR3 totals 18 residues. Trimming took 0 bases from V and 8 from J; bases not matched to a gene: 15. CDR1 is MNHEY, CDR2 SVGAGI, per germline.

The J gene is TRBJ2-2, the V gene TRBV7-7, with TRBD1 matching over 9 bases. CDR1 and CDR2 from the germline V gene are SSHAT and FNYEAQ (reference sequence). After removal of 5 bases from V and 5 bases from J, the junction contained 3 bases not matched to a gene. The CDR3 length is 14 residues. The CDR3 bases are TGTGCCAGCAGCGCGGACAGGGGAACCGGGGAGCTGTTTTTT. Amino acid sequence: CASSADRGTGELFF.

J is TRBJ2-5 and V is TRBV25-1; 8 bases map to TRBD2. The CDR3 is 15 amino acids. CDR1 and CDR2 from the germline V gene are MGHDK and SYGVNS. With 2 bases clipped from V and 5 bases from J, the junction kept 7 bases outside the gene matches. The CDR3 DNA sequence: TGTGCCAGCAGTGAAAGTGAGCGGGGGCAGGAGACCCAGTACTTC. Its translation is CASSESERGQETQYF.

The V call is TRBV4-1, the J call TRBJ2-3, with no clear D. The germline CDR1 and CDR2 sequences are MGHRA and YSYEKL. V was pared by 3 bases and J by 3 bases, with 16 bases between. This CDR3 is 16 amino acids long. The DNA of the CDR3 is TGCGCCAGCAGCCATGGCGATTTCCTCCGGACAGATACGCAGTATTTT. Encoded protein: CASSHGDFLRTDTQYF.

As DNA, the CDR3 is TGTGCCAGTAGGCAGACGAAGCCGAATCAGCCCCAGCATTTT. It codes for CASRQTKPNQPQHF. The chain has TRBV19 and TRBJ1-5; D unresolved. The CDR3 totals 14 residues. V was clipped by 6 bases and J by 4 bases, with 13 bases between them. Germline CDR1 reads LNHDA; CDR2 reads SQIVND (reference sequence). Based on the CDR3 plus reference TRBV19 and TRBJ1-5, the full variable domain is DGGITQSPKYLFRKEGQNVTLSCEQNLNHDAMYWYRQDPGQGLRLIYYSQIVNDFQKGDIAEGYSVSREKKESFPLTVTSAQKNPTAFYLCASRQTKPNQPQHFGDGTRLSIL.

The chain links TRBV3-1 to TRBJ1-6; D is unclear. V lost 1 base and J 8 bases, leaving 12 bases between the germline ends. Germline CDR1 and CDR2: LGHDT and YNNKEL (reference sequence). There are 15 residues in the CDR3. The CDR3 loop is CASSQARVADSPLHF. CDR3 coding DNA: TGTGCCAGCAGCCAAGCCCGGGTGGCGGATTCACCCCTCCACTTT.

V gene TRBV9 combines with J gene TRBJ2-7; D assignment may be TRBD1 or TRBD2 (6 bases each). This CDR3 spans 14 amino acids. V shed 4 bases and J shed 2 bases, with 13 bases lying between them. Germline-derived CDR1 and CDR2 are SGDLS and YYNGEE. Here the CDR3 DNA reads TGTGCCAGCAGCCCCCGGGGGCACCCCTACGAGCAGTACTTC. Amino acids: CASSPRGHPYEQYF.

This chain joins TRBV29-1 and TRBJ2-1, with TRBD1 matching 9 bases. CDR3 length: 13 amino acids. Unmatched junction bases numbered 7, after V lost 7 bases and J lost 6 bases. Per the germline V gene, CDR1 is SQVTM and CDR2 is ANQGSEA. The CDR3: CSAVQGASNEQFF. CDR3 sequence (DNA): TGCAGCGCCGTACAGGGGGCGAGCAATGAGCAGTTCTTC.

The rearrangement joins TRBV29-1 to TRBJ1-3; the D is unclear. V was clipped by 4 bases and J by 0 bases, with 13 bases between them. Germline CDR1 reads SQVTM; CDR2 reads ANQGSEA. This CDR3 is 15 amino acids long. CDR3 nucleotides: TGCAGCGTTGTAGGAGAGATAAGCTCTGGAAACACCATATATTTT. Encoded protein: CSVVGEISSGNTIYF.